The 27 T cell receptor beta chains given below trace back to one sample, sequenced in a study of blood T cell repertoires in COVID-19. TCRdb keeps only in-frame clones here, not all; method: immunoSEQ multiplex PCR. The sample lists roughly 34,000 clones; roughly three quarters were seen once. The source material was peripheral blood. These receptors were taken from a human donor in a cohort sampled during active COVID-19.

V gene TRBV28 combines with J gene TRBJ2-3, with 8 bases identical to TRBD2. In germline, CDR1 is MDHEN, CDR2 SYDVKM. Trimming removed 6 bases from V and 0 bases from J; junction bases left unmatched: 11. The CDR3 has 17 amino acids. CDR3 amino acids: CASSSPTGGVSTDTQYF. Written as DNA, the CDR3 is TGTGCCAGCAGCTCCCCCACCGGGGGGGTCAGCACAGATACGCAGTATTTT.

The gene calls are TRBV10-2 and TRBJ2-7; 7 nucleotides match TRBD1. Germline V gene sequence: CDR1 WSHSY, CDR2 SAAADI. Trimming cost V 3 bases and J 3 bases; bases outside gene matches: 5. The CDR3 length is 14 residues. CDR3 amino acids: CASSEQGYHYEQYF. In nucleotides, the CDR3 is TGCGCCAGCAGTGAACAGGGGTACCACTACGAGCAGTACTTC.

The chain couples TRBV20-1 to TRBJ1-2; unclear D gene. Germline CDR1 is DFQATT and CDR2 is SNEGSKA (reference sequence). CDR3 length: 14 amino acids. The V gene lost 3 bases and the J gene lost 5 bases, with 16 bases spanning the gap. CDR3 loop: CSASGIVSRYGYTF. Written as DNA, the CDR3 is TGCAGTGCTAGTGGGATTGTTTCTAGGTATGGCTACACCTTC.

The CDR3 sequence: CASSPYGQVSELFF. The CDR3 DNA is TGTGCCAGCTCACCATACGGACAGGTTTCGGAGCTGTTTTTT. The chain is built from TRBV18 and TRBJ2-2; TRBD1 aligns across 7 bases. The ends lost 2 bases at V and 10 bases at J; junction bases unmatched: 7. CDR3 length: 14 residues. The germline V gene has CDR1 KGHSH and CDR2 LQKENI. The entire variable domain, with the rest obtained from reference TRBV18 and TRBJ2-2, is as follows: NAGVMQNPRHLVRRRGQEARLRCSPMKGHSHVYWYRQLPEEGLKFMVYLQKENIIDESGMPKERFSAEFPKEGPSILRIQQVVRGDSAAYFCASSPYGQVSELFFGEGSRLTVL.

The chain recombines TRBV30 with TRBJ2-2; a weak D match, TRBD2 (6 bases). The CDR3 totals 15 residues. The ends were cut back, 4 bases at V and 0 bases at J, with 12 bases in the middle. Germline CDR1 and CDR2: GTSNPN and SVGIG (reference sequence). The CDR3 DNA reads TGTGCCTGGACTTCGGGCGGGGCGAACACCGGGGAGCTGTTTTTT. Its protein product is CAWTSGGANTGELFF.

The chain joins TRBV5-1 to TRBJ2-7; 9 nucleotides agree with TRBD1. This CDR3 is built from 14 residues. V was pared by 4 bases and J by 4 bases, with 6 bases of the junction left unmatched. Germline CDR1 and CDR2: SGHRS and YFSETQ. In nucleotides, the CDR3 is TGCGCCAGCAGCACCGCCGGGACAGGGTACGAGCAGTACTTC. Amino acids: CASSTAGTGYEQYF. Combining the CDR3 with reference TRBV5-1 and TRBJ2-7 gives the whole variable domain KAGVTQTPRYLIKTRGQQVTLSCSPISGHRSVSWYQQTPGQGLQFLFEYFSETQRNKGNFPGRFSGRQFSNSRSEMNVSTLELGDSALYLCASSTAGTGYEQYFGPGTRLTVT.

The CDR3 spells CASSYFGRSYNEQFF. CDR3 sequence (DNA): TGTGCCAGCAGTTACTTCGGGAGATCCTACAATGAGCAGTTCTTC. This chain links TRBV6-2 or TRBV6-3 with TRBJ2-1; perhaps TRBD2 as D (6 bases). The CDR3 contains 15 residues. Germline assignment: CDR1 MNHEY and CDR2 SVGEGT. V was shortened by 1 base and J by 1 base, with 8 bases between the two germline ends.

This clone has just one count. The V and J genes are TRBV2 and TRBJ2-3, with a weak D call TRBD2 (5 bases). The CDR3 has 14 amino acids. The germline V gene encodes CDR1 SNHLY and CDR2 FYNNEI. Trimming cost V 5 bases and J 0 bases, with 9 bases left between them. The CDR3 coding sequence is TGTGCCAGCAGTAATGGACTGAGCACAGATACGCAGTATTTT. This translates into CASSNGLSTDTQYF.

This clone appeared once. V and J are TRBV28 and TRBJ2-7, with 11 bases that match TRBD2. The CDR3 totals 15 residues. Per the germline V gene, CDR1 is MDHEN and CDR2 is SYDVKM. V lost 1 base, J lost 2 bases, and 1 base stayed unmatched. In DNA, the CDR3 is TGTGCCAGCAGTTTATTAGCGGGAGGGGCCTACGAGCAGTACTTC. It specifies CASSLLAGGAYEQYF.

V is TRBV3-1 (or the pseudogene TRBV3-2) and J is TRBJ2-7, with a weak D call TRBD2 (7 bases). The V end was cut by 1 base, the J end by 5 bases, with 15 bases between. CDR1 LGHDT and CDR2 YNNKEL come from the germline V gene (reference sequence). This CDR3 spans 15 amino acids. CDR3 sequence: CASSQGGLAVDEQYF. CDR3 DNA: TGTGCCAGCAGCCAAGGGGGGCTAGCGGTCGACGAGCAGTACTTC.

V is TRBV19 and J is TRBJ1-2, with D unresolved. V was pared by 3 bases and J by 0 bases, with 8 bases between. CDR3 size: 14 residues. CDR1 LNHDA and CDR2 SQIVND come from the germline V gene (reference sequence). The CDR3 sequence: CASSISQTNYGYTF. CDR3 coding DNA: TGTGCCAGTAGTATCTCGCAGACTAACTATGGCTACACCTTC.

V is TRBV19 and J is TRBJ2-5; TRBD1 matches at 11 bases. V lost 6 bases and J lost 2; bases outside the gene matches: 2. CDR3 length: 14 residues. CDR1 is LNHDA and CDR2 is SQIVND in the germline V gene (reference sequence). DNA for the CDR3: TGTGCCAGTAGGGACAGGGGGCGGCAAGAGACCCAGTACTTC. This translates into CASRDRGRQETQYF.

The rearrangement links TRBV6-6 to TRBJ2-7; 8 bases map to TRBD2. This CDR3 spans 14 amino acids. Trimming took 6 bases from V and 5 from J; bases not matched to a gene: 9. Looked up from germline, CDR1 is MNHNY and CDR2 is SVGAGI (reference sequence). CDR3 in amino acids: CASRKIGGGNEQYF. The CDR3 DNA follows: TGTGCCAGCAGAAAGATCGGCGGGGGGAACGAGCAGTACTTC.

This sequence joins TRBV27 and TRBJ2-3; unclear D gene. This CDR3 contains 16 residues. With 2 bases removed from V and 0 bases from J, the gap between germline ends came to 12 bases. CDR1 and CDR2 (germline): MNHEY, SMNVEV (reference sequence). The CDR3 sequence is CASSLPVVNSTDTQYF. DNA for the CDR3: TGTGCCAGCAGTTTACCCGTAGTAAATAGCACAGATACGCAGTATTTT.

This chain connects TRBV6-2 or TRBV6-3 to TRBJ2-3, with a tentative D call TRBD2 (6 bases). This CDR3 is built from 17 residues. V dropped 5 bases and J dropped 0 bases, with 18 bases sitting between them. Germline loops: CDR1 MNHEY, CDR2 SVGEGT. The CDR3 reads CASSLPTSLISTDTQYF. CDR3 sequence (DNA): TGTGCCAGCAGTCTACCAACTAGCCTGATTAGCACAGATACGCAGTATTTT.

This rearrangement joins TRBV4-1 to TRBJ2-3, with 12 bases aligning to TRBD2. The CDR3 is 16 amino acids. Unmatched junction bases numbered 1, after V lost 0 bases and J lost 3 bases. The germline CDR1 and CDR2 sequences are MGHRA and YSYEKL. The CDR3 DNA reads TGCGCCAGCAGCCAAGAGACTAGCGGGAGAACAGATACGCAGTATTTT. Protein product: CASSQETSGRTDTQYF.

Only one count was recorded for this clone. The chain links TRBV30 to TRBJ1-4; 10 positions match TRBD1. Losses at the gene ends were 2 bases for V and 4 bases for J; bases not matched to a gene: 4. Germline V CDR1 and CDR2: GTSNPN, SVGIG (reference sequence). The length of the CDR3 is 15 residues. In DNA form, the CDR3 reads TGTGCCTGGAGTAAGGGACAGGGGTATAATGAAAAACTGTTTTTT. Residues: CAWSKGQGYNEKLFF. The full variable domain, rest sourced from reference TRBV30 and TRBJ1-4, is SQTIHQWPATLVQPVGSPLSLECTVEGTSNPNLYWYRQAAGRGLQLLFYSVGIGQISSEVPQNLSASRPQDRQFILSSKKLLLSDSGFYLCAWSKGQGYNEKLFFGSGTQLSVL.

The chain couples TRBV27 to TRBJ1-6; a weak D match, TRBD1 (6 bases). The CDR3 sequence is 17 residues long. V was pared by 6 bases and J by 5 bases, with 20 bases between. The V gene's germline CDR1 is MNHEY and CDR2 SMNVEV (reference sequence). The CDR3 DNA is TGTGCCAGCAGATCATCCCGGACAGCCACCAATAATTCACCCCTCCACTTT. This gives the protein CASRSSRTATNNSPLHF.

A few counts support this clone. The chain is built from TRBV28 and TRBJ1-2; 8 positions match TRBD1. Unmatched junction bases numbered 14, after V lost 10 bases and J lost 4 bases. The length of the CDR3 is 15 residues. Germline CDR1 and CDR2: MDHEN and SYDVKM. The CDR3 reads CATVQQGALTYGYTF. CDR3 DNA sequence: TGTGCCACCGTACAGCAGGGGGCGCTTACCTATGGCTACACCTTC.

V is TRBV2 and J is TRBJ2-3; unclear D gene. From germline, CDR1 is SNHLY and CDR2 FYNNEI. The V gene lost 7 bases and the J gene lost 2 bases, with 13 bases spanning the gap. The length of the CDR3 is 14 residues. The CDR3 sequence is CASTYSFNTDTQYF. The CDR3 nucleotides read TGTGCCAGCACCTACTCTTTTAACACAGATACGCAGTATTTT.

The chain joins TRBV30 to TRBJ2-3, with no clear D. This CDR3 is built from 12 residues. Deletions cut 6 bases from V and 6 bases from J, with 13 bases between. From germline, CDR1 is GTSNPN and CDR2 SVGIG (reference sequence). This chain's CDR3 is CACASTGDTQYF. The DNA for the CDR3 is TGTGCCTGTGCTTCAACCGGGGATACGCAGTATTTT.

This clone appeared once. V gene TRBV19 combines with J gene TRBJ2-4; weak D call: TRBD1 (7 bases). The CDR3 has 18 residues. Trimming pared 3 bases from V and 1 base from J, leaving 19 bases between. The germline CDR1 and CDR2 sequences are LNHDA and SQIVND (reference sequence). The CDR3 here is CASSIFRGGGKAKNIQYF. The CDR3 region has the DNA TGTGCCAGTAGTATTTTCCGAGGAGGGGGCAAGGCCAAAAACATTCAGTACTTC.

The J gene is TRBJ2-2, the V gene TRBV11-1; 12 bases are a match to TRBD2. There are 15 residues in the CDR3. The germline V gene encodes CDR1 SGHAT and CDR2 FQDESV (reference sequence). Germline trimming cut 4 bases from V and 9 bases from J; bases unmatched to any gene: 6. CDR3 sequence: CASSSGLAGARELFF. The CDR3 DNA reads as TGTGCCAGCAGCTCGGGACTAGCGGGTGCCCGGGAGCTGTTTTTT.

The genes are TRBV7-3 and TRBJ2-3; maybe TRBD2 (5 bases). Trimming stripped 3 bases from V and 0 bases from J, with 10 bases between. From germline, CDR1 is SGHTA and CDR2 FQGTGA. The CDR3 spans 15 residues. In nucleotides, the CDR3 is TGTGCCAGCAGCTTCTCGCGCGGGAGCACAGATACGCAGTATTTT. Protein sequence: CASSFSRGSTDTQYF.

The chain has TRBV28 and TRBJ1-2, with 10 nucleotides matching TRBD1. This CDR3 is 16 amino acids long. Germline lookup yields CDR1 MDHEN and CDR2 SYDVKM. Germline trimming cut 6 bases from V and 6 bases from J; bases unmatched to any gene: 13. CDR3 coding DNA: TGTGCCAGCAGCAATTACGACACGGGACAGGGGAATGGCTACACCTTC. As protein: CASSNYDTGQGNGYTF.

The chain recombines TRBV18 with TRBJ2-5; 8 bases align to TRBD1. The V gene's germline CDR1 is KGHSH and CDR2 LQKENI. This CDR3 has 14 residues. V trimming: 6 bases; J trimming: 4 bases; junction bases outside the gene matches: 7. CDR3 in amino acids: CASSPDRGGETQYF. DNA for the CDR3: TGTGCCAGCTCTCCCGACAGGGGTGGAGAGACCCAGTACTTC.

V is TRBV27 and J is TRBJ2-7; 9 bases line up with TRBD1. There are 18 residues in the CDR3. Germline CDR1 MNHEY, CDR2 SMNVEV (reference sequence). With 6 bases clipped from V and 6 bases from J, the junction kept 21 bases outside the gene matches. CDR3 sequence reads: CASSPLVWGGDRAGEQYF. CDR3 DNA: TGTGCCAGCAGCCCTTTAGTATGGGGAGGGGACAGGGCGGGCGAGCAGTACTTC.